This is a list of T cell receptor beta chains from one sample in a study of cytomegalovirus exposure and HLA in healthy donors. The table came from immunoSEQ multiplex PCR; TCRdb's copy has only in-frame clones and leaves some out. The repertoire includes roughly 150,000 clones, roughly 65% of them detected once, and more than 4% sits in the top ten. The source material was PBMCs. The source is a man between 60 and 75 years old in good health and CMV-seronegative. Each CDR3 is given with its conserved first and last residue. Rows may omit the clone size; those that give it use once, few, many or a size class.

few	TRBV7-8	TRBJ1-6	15	CASSLVAGYNSPLHF
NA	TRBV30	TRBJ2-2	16	CAWKRTGGSDTGELFF
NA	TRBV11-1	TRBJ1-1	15	CASSLRPTRDTEAFF
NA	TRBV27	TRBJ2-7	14	CASRVGTLSYEQYF
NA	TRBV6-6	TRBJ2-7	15	CASSGTSGTSYEQYF
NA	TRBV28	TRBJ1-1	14	CASSLQGLGTEAFF
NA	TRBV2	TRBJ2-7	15	CASSEGTRGAYEQYF
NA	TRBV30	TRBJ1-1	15	CAWSVFRGMNTEAFF
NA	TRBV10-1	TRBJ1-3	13	CASSTGDGNTIYF
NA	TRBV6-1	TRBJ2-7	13	CASCLAGVYEQYF
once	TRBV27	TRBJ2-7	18	CASSRYAPKDIDTYEQYF
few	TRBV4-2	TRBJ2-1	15	CASSQRTSGNNEQFF
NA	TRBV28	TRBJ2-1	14	CASSPPRLAAEQFF
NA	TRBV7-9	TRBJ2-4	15	CASSLIGTGVNIQYF
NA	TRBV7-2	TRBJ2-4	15	CASSSGGQGASIQYF
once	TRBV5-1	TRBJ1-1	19	CASSLATGQGMRMNTEAFF
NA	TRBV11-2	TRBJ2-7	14	CASSLVVGVNEQYF
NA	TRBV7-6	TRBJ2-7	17	CASSLVAFRGGSYEQYF
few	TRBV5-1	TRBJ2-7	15	CASSPSGGGRSWQYF
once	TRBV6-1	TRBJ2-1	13	CASSDGTGNEQFF
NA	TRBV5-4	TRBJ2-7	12	CASSSQAYEQYF
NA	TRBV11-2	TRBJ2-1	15	CASSLGVLADNEQFF
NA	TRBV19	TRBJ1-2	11	CASSIGRGYTF
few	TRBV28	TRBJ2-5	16	CASSPHTGTTQETQYF